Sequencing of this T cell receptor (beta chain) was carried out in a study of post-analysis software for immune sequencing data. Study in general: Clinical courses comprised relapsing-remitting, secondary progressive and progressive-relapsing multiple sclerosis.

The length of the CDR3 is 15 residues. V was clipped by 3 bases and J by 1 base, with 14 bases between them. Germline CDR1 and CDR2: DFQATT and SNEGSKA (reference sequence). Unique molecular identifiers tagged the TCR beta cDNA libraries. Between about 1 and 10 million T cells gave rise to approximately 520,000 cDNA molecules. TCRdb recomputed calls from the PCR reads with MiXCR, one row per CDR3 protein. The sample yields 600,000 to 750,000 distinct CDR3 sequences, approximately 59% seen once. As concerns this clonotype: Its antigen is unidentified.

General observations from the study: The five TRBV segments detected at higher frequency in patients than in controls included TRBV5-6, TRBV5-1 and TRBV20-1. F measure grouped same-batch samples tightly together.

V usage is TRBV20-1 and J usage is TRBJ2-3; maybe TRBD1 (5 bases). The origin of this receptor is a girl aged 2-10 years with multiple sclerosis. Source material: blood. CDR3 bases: TGCAGTGCTAGCACCAGGGAAAAGGGCACAGATACGCAGTATTTT. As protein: CSASTREKGTDTQYF.